The 14 T cell receptor beta chains given below trace back to one sample, sequenced in a study of beta chain features in type 1 diabetes (dated by TCRdb to between 2017 and 2018). The library was produced with the immunoSEQ multiplex PCR assay. All of the isolated RNA was reverse transcribed with the High Capacity cDNA Reverse Transcription Kit, so expressed TCRB transcripts were sequenced. TCRdb carries this immuneACCESS record with in-frame sequences only. Its versions omit some clonotypes, under half of them owing to an unresolved V gene in the studies checked, with the rest unexplained. The sample data list almost 350,000 clones, and roughly 8% of these were observed just once. The ten largest clones represent approximately 0.44% of the sample. Sequencing input: central memory CD4+ T cells from blood. The receptors were sampled from a woman aged 18-29 years in good health.

This clone was detected only a few times. The chain recombines TRBV5-1 with TRBJ2-1, with TRBD2 identical over 11 bases. CDR3 size: 15 residues. The V gene end was trimmed by 4 bases and the J gene end by 6 bases; junction bases not matched to a gene: 6. CDR1 is SGHRS, CDR2 YFSETQ, per germline. The chain's CDR3 is CASSPGLAVTNEQFF. In DNA, the CDR3 is TGCGCCAGCAGCCCGGGACTAGCGGTAACCAATGAGCAGTTCTTC.

The chain employs TRBV5-4 and TRBJ2-6; D might be TRBD1 (6 bases). The CDR3 spans 17 residues. The V and J ends lost 3 bases and 0 bases respectively, with 13 bases between them. Per the germline V gene, CDR1 is SGHNT and CDR2 is YYREEE (reference sequence). CDR3 coding DNA: TGTGCCAGCAGCTCCAGGACAGTTACCTCTGGGGCCAACGTCCTGACTTTC. Translation gives CASSSRTVTSGANVLTF.

The table lists this clone with a few counts. This chain uses TRBV6-6 with TRBJ2-7; unclear D gene. The V and J ends lost 4 bases and 0 bases respectively, with 10 bases between them. Germline-derived CDR1 and CDR2 are MNHNY and SVGAGI (reference sequence). This CDR3 region has 14 residues. CDR3 sequence reads: CASSFPVSSYEQYF. Here the CDR3 DNA reads TGTGCCAGCAGTTTCCCCGTGAGCTCCTACGAGCAGTACTTC.

The J gene is TRBJ1-1, the V gene TRBV5-1, with a tentative D call TRBD1 (6 bases). The V and J ends lost 4 bases and 12 bases respectively, with 16 bases between them. This CDR3 spans 12 amino acids. Germline V gene data show CDR1 as SGHRS and CDR2 as YFSETQ. The CDR3 DNA is TGCGCCAGCAGCACCGTACAGGGTTTGCCTTTCTTT. Its translation: CASSTVQGLPFF.

This rearrangement joins TRBV29-1 to TRBJ1-2; D unresolved. The CDR3 spans 14 residues. V dropped 5 bases and J dropped 3 bases, with 16 bases sitting between them. Germline-derived CDR1 and CDR2 are SQVTM and ANQGSEA. CDR3 protein: CSVRTAVQDYGYTF. CDR3 coding DNA: TGCAGCGTTCGGACTGCGGTCCAGGACTATGGCTACACCTTC. Supplemented by reference TRBV29-1 and TRBJ1-2, the full variable domain reads SAVISQKPSRDICQRGTSLTIQCQVDSQVTMMFWYRQQPGQSLTLIATANQGSEATYESGFVIDKFPISRPNLTFSTLTVSNMSPEDSSIYLCSVRTAVQDYGYTFGSGTRLTVV.

This chain uses TRBV28 with TRBJ2-2; D call uncertain. The CDR3 is 16 residues long. V was clipped by 2 bases and J by 4 bases, with 14 bases between them. In germline, CDR1 is MDHEN, CDR2 SYDVKM. CDR3 DNA sequence: TGTGCCAGCAGTTTAAACCGGCTCAGAGGCACCGGGGAGCTGTTTTTT. It specifies CASSLNRLRGTGELFF.

This chain uses TRBV6-6 with TRBJ2-3, with a possible D match to TRBD2 (5 bases). This CDR3 has 16 amino acids. V was shortened by 2 bases and J by 0 bases, with 12 bases between the two germline ends. Germline assignment: CDR1 MNHNY and CDR2 SVGAGI (reference sequence). This CDR3 reads CASSYDEGVSTDTQYF. The CDR3 region has the DNA TGTGCCAGCAGTTACGATGAGGGAGTAAGCACAGATACGCAGTATTTT.

The chain combines TRBV28 with TRBJ1-2; 8 positions agree with TRBD1. Germline lookup yields CDR1 MDHEN and CDR2 SYDVKM. V lost 5 bases to trimming and J lost 3 bases; unmatched junction nucleotides: 2. The CDR3 is 13 residues long. CDR3 sequence: CASSQTGDYGYTF. In DNA, the CDR3 is TGTGCCAGCAGTCAGACAGGGGACTATGGCTACACCTTC.

In its sample, this clone was seen many times. The chain employs TRBV28 and TRBJ2-7; unclear D gene. Germline CDR1 and CDR2: MDHEN and SYDVKM. V was clipped by 3 bases and J by 5 bases, with 8 bases between them. The CDR3 extends over 12 amino acids. CDR3 nucleotide sequence: TGTGCCAGCAGTTTGGCTCCGAACGAGCAGTACTTC. Its protein product is CASSLAPNEQYF.

The V and J genes are TRBV11-1 and TRBJ1-2; 8 nucleotides line up with TRBD1. The CDR3 sequence is 16 residues long. V lost 4 bases and J lost 5; bases outside the gene matches: 12. Germline CDR1 and CDR2: SGHAT and FQDESV (reference sequence). In nucleotides, the CDR3 is TGTGCCAGCAGCTACTATCCGGGACAGGATGTATATGGCTACACCTTC. Encoded protein: CASSYYPGQDVYGYTF. The full variable domain, completed using reference TRBV11-1 and TRBJ1-2, is EAEVAQSPRYKITEKSQAVAFWCDPISGHATLYWYRQILGQGPELLVQFQDESVVDDSQLPKDRFSAERLKGVDSTLKIQPAELGDSAMYLCASSYYPGQDVYGYTFGSGTRLTVV.

The chain couples TRBV28 to TRBJ1-3, with D unresolved. Germline V gene data show CDR1 as MDHEN and CDR2 as SYDVKM. CDR3 size: 14 residues. Trimming left V 5 bases short and J 1 base short, with 9 bases between. The CDR3 DNA reads TGTGCCAGCAGTGATTACAGTTCTGGAAACACCATATATTTT. It is translated as CASSDYSSGNTIYF.

The V and J genes are TRBV7-9 and TRBJ1-1, with a tentative D call TRBD1 (6 bases). Germline-derived CDR1 and CDR2 are SEHNR and FQNEAQ (reference sequence). Between the trimmed V and J ends, which lost 5 bases and 4 bases, there was a span of 14 bases. CDR3 size: 14 residues. CDR3 protein: CASSRDGGGTEAFF. The CDR3 DNA follows: TGTGCCAGCAGCCGGGACGGAGGGGGCACTGAAGCTTTCTTT.

This chain uses TRBV2 with TRBJ2-1; TRBD2 might be the D (6 bases). The germline gives CDR1 SNHLY, CDR2 FYNNEI. Between the trimmed V and J ends, which lost 6 bases and 7 bases, there was a span of 19 bases. The CDR3 has 15 residues. The CDR3 loop reads CASRPPVSGTNEQFF. The CDR3 nucleotides are TGTGCCAGCAGGCCCCCGGTTAGCGGAACGAATGAGCAGTTCTTC.

The chain links TRBV2 to TRBJ2-2, with no clear D. The length of the CDR3 is 13 residues. V was cut by 6 bases and J by 3 bases, with 8 bases left in between. Germline CDR1 and CDR2: SNHLY and FYNNEI. The CDR3 region has the DNA TGTGCCAGCAGCATACTTGACACCGGGGAGCTGTTTTTT. Encoded protein: CASSILDTGELFF.